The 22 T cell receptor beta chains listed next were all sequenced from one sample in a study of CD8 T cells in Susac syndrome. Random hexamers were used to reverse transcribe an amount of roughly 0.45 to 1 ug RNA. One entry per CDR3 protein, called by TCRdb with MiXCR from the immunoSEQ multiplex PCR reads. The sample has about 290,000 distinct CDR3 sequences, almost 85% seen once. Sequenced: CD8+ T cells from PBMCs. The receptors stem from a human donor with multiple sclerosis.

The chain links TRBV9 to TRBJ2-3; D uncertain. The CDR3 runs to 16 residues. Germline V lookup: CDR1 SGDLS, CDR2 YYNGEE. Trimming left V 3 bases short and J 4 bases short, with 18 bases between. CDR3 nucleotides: TGTGCCAGCAGCGAGCCCGATTATTATGGCCCAGATACGCAGTATTTT. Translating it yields CASSEPDYYGPDTQYF.

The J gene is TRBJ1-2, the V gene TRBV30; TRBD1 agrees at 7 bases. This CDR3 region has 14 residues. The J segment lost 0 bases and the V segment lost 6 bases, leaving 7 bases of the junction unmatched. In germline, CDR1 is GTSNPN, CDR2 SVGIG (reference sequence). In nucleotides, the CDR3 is TGTGCCTGCCTCGGGGACAGAACTAACTATGGCTACACCTTC. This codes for CACLGDRTNYGYTF.

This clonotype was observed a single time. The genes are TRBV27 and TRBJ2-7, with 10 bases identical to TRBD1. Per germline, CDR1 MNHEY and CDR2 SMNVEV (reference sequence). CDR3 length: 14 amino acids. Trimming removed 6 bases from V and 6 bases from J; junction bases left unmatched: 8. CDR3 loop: CASSHGQGVVEQYF. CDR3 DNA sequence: TGTGCCAGCAGCCACGGACAGGGGGTCGTCGAGCAGTACTTC.

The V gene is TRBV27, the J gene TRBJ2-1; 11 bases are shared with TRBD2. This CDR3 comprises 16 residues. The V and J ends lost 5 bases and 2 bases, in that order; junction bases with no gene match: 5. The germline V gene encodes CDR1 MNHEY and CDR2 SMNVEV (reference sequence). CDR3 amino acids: CASSPIAGGPYNEQFF. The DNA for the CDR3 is TGTGCCAGCAGTCCCATAGCGGGAGGGCCCTACAATGAGCAGTTCTTC.

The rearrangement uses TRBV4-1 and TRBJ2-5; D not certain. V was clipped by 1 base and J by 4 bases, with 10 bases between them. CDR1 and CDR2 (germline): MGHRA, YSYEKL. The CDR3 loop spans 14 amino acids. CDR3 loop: CASSQAGEGETQYF. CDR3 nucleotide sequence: TGCGCCAGCAGCCAAGCTGGGGAAGGAGAGACCCAGTACTTC.

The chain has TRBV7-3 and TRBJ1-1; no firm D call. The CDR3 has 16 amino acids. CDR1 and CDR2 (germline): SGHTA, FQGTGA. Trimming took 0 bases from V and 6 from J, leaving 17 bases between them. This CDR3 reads CASSLTVTADRAEAFF. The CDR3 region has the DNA TGTGCCAGCAGCTTAACGGTGACCGCGGATAGGGCTGAAGCTTTCTTT.

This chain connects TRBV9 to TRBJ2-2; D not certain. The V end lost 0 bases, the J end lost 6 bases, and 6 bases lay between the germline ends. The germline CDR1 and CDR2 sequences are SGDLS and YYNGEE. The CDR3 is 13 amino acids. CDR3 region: CASSVATAGELFF. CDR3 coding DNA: TGTGCCAGCAGCGTAGCAACGGCCGGGGAGCTGTTTTTT. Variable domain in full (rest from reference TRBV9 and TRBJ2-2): DSGVTQTPKHLITATGQRVTLRCSPRSGDLSVYWYQQSLDQGLQFLIQYYNGEERAKGNILERFSAQQFPDLHSELNLSSLELGDSALYFCASSVATAGELFFGEGSRLTVL.

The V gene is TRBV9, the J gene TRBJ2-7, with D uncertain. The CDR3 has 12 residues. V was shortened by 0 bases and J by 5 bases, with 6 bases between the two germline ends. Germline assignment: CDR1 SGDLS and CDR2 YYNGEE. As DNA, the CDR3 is TGTGCCAGCAGCGTAGGAACTAACGAGCAGTACTTC. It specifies CASSVGTNEQYF. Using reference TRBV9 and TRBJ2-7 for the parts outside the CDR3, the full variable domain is DSGVTQTPKHLITATGQRVTLRCSPRSGDLSVYWYQQSLDQGLQFLIQYYNGEERAKGNILERFSAQQFPDLHSELNLSSLELGDSALYFCASSVGTNEQYFGPGTRLTVT.

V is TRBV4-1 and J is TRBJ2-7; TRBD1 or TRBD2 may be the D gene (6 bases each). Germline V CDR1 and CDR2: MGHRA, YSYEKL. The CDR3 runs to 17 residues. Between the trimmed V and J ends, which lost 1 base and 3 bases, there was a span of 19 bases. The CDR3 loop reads CASSQVGGQASLYEQYF. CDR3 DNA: TGCGCCAGCAGCCAAGTAGGGGGGCAGGCCTCCCTCTACGAGCAGTACTTC.

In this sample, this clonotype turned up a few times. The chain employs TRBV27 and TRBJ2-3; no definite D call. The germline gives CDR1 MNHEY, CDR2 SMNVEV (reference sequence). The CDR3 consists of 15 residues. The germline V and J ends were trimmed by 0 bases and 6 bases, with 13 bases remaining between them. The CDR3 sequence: CASSLSPTPRDTQYF. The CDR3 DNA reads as TGTGCCAGCAGTTTATCGCCGACCCCGAGGGATACGCAGTATTTT.

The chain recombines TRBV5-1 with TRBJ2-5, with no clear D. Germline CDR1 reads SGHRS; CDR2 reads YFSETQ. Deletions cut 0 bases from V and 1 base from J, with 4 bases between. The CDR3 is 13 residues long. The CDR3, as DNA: TGCGCCAGCAGCTTGGTCCCCCAAGAGACCCAGTACTTC. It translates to CASSLVPQETQYF. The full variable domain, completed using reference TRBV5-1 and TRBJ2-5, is KAGVTQTPRYLIKTRGQQVTLSCSPISGHRSVSWYQQTPGQGLQFLFEYFSETQRNKGNFPGRFSGRQFSNSRSEMNVSTLELGDSALYLCASSLVPQETQYFGPGTRLLVL.

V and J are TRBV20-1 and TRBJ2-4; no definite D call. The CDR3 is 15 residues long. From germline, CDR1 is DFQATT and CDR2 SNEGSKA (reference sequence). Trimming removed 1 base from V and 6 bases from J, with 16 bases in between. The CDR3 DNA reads TGCAGTGCTAGAGTGGTAAGGACCGTCGGAAACATTCAGTACTTC. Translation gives CSARVVRTVGNIQYF.

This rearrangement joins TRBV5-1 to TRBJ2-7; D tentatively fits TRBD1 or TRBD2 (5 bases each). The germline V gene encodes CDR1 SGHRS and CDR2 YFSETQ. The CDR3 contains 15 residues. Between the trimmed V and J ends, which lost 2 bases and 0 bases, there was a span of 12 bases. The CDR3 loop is CASSFRDGSSYEQYF. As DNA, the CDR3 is TGCGCCAGCAGCTTCCGGGACGGAAGCTCCTACGAGCAGTACTTC.

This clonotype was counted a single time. CDR3 sequence (DNA): TGTGCCAGCAGTTTAATCTCGTTCGCGAACACCGGGGAGCTGTTTTTT. Its translation is CASSLISFANTGELFF. The gene calls are TRBV27 and TRBJ2-2; D call uncertain. V lost 2 bases, J lost 0 bases, and 10 bases lay in between. This CDR3 has 16 residues. CDR1 MNHEY and CDR2 SMNVEV come from the germline V gene (reference sequence).

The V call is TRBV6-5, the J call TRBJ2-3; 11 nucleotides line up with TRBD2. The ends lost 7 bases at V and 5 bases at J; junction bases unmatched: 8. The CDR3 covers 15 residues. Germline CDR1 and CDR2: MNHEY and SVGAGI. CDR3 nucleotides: TGTGCCAGCACCCAGACTAGCGGGATGATAGATACGCAGTATTTT. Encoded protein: CASTQTSGMIDTQYF.

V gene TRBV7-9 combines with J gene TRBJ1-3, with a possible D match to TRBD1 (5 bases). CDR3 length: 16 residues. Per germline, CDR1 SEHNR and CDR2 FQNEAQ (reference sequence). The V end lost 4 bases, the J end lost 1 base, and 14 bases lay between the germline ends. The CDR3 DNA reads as TGTGCCAGCAGCTCATCGGCCGGGGCTTCTGGAAACACCATATATTTT. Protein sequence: CASSSSAGASGNTIYF.

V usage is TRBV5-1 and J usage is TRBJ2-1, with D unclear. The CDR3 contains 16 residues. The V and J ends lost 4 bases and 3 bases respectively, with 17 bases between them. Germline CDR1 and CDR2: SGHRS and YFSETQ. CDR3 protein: CASSASLPYLYNEQFF. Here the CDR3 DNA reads TGCGCCAGCAGCGCGAGCCTACCTTACCTCTACAATGAGCAGTTCTTC.

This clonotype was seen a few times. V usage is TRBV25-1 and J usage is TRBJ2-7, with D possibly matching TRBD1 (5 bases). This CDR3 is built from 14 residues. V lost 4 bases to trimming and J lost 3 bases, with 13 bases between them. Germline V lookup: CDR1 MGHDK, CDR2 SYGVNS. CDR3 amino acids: CASSVDSTNYEQYF. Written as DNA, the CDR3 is TGTGCCAGCAGTGTAGACAGCACCAACTACGAGCAGTACTTC.

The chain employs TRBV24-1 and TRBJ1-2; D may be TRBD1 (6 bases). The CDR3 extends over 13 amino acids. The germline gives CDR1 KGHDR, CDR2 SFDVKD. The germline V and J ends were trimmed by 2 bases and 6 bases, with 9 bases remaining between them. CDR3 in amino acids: CATSDSTGNGYTF. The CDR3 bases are TGTGCCACCAGTGATTCCACAGGGAATGGCTACACCTTC.

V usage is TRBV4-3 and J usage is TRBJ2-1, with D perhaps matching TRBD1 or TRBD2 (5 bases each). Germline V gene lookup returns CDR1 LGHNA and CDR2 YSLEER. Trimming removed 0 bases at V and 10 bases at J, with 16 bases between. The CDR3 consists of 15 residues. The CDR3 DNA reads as TGCGCCAGCAGCCAAGAAGGCCGGGACCCCGGGGAGCAGTTCTTC. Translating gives CASSQEGRDPGEQFF.

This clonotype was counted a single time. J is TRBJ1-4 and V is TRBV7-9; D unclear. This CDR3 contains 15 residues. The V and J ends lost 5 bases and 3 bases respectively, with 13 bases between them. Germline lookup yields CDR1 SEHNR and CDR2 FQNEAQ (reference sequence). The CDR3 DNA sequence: TGTGCCAGCAGCCCCACGACATACTCTAATGAAAAACTGTTTTTT. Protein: CASSPTTYSNEKLFF.

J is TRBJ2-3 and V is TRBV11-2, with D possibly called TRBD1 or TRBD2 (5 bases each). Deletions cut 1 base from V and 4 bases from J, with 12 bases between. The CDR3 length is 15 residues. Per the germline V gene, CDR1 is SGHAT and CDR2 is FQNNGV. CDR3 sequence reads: CASSLGDGLADTQYF. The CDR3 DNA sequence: TGTGCCAGCAGCTTAGGGGACGGCTTGGCAGATACGCAGTATTTT.